The 5 T cell receptor beta chains below come from one sample, sequenced in a study of siplizumab effects on memory and regulatory T cells. Libraries were prepared by immunoSEQ multiplex PCR; TCRdb keeps only in-frame clonotypes and omits some of them. Counted here are tens of thousands of clones, roughly 96% occurring once; the ten biggest clones make up around 0.03%. Specimen: naive CD4+ T cells sorted from blood. The receptors derive from a human donor in good health.

The chain couples TRBV4-3 to TRBJ1-1; possible D gene TRBD1, 5 bases. This CDR3 has 14 residues. Germline CDR1 reads LGHNA; CDR2 reads YSLEER. The V gene lost 4 bases and the J gene lost 1 base, with 10 bases spanning the gap. The CDR3, as DNA: TGCGCCAGCAGCCGGAGTGGACAGAACACTGAAGCTTTCTTT. Protein product: CASSRSGQNTEAFF.

The chain uses TRBV9 and TRBJ2-3; D not resolved. The CDR3 is made up of 15 amino acids. Germline V CDR1 and CDR2: SGDLS, YYNGEE. V gave up 0 bases and J gave up 2 bases, with 10 bases separating them. The CDR3: CASSVEFGTTDTQYF. The CDR3 DNA is TGTGCCAGCAGCGTAGAGTTCGGAACCACAGATACGCAGTATTTT.

The chain employs TRBV5-6 and TRBJ2-2; perhaps TRBD1 as D (6 bases). This CDR3 contains 16 residues. The ends were cut back, 3 bases at V and 1 base at J, with 13 bases in the middle. CDR1 is SGHDT and CDR2 is YYEEEE in the germline V gene. DNA of the CDR3: TGTGCCAGCAGCTCCCAGGGGATCCGGAACACCGGGGAGCTGTTTTTT. Its protein is CASSSQGIRNTGELFF.

The chain recombines TRBV18 with TRBJ1-2; D uncertain. Germline CDR1 and CDR2: KGHSH and LQKENI. The V and J ends lost 3 bases and 4 bases respectively, with 12 bases between them. There are 14 residues in the CDR3. The CDR3 region is CASSPGRTLYGYTF. The CDR3 nucleotides are TGTGCCAGCTCACCCGGGAGAACTCTCTATGGCTACACCTTC.

The chain links TRBV4-2 to TRBJ2-2; D may match TRBD1 or TRBD2 (5 bases each). The length of the CDR3 is 15 residues. Germline assignment: CDR1 LGHNA and CDR2 YNFKEQ. The V gene lost 2 bases and the J gene lost 4 bases, with 11 bases spanning the gap. CDR3 region: CASSQMRGITGELFF. The CDR3 region has the DNA TGTGCCAGCAGCCAAATGAGGGGAATCACCGGGGAGCTGTTTTTT.